This T cell receptor (beta chain) was observed in a study of cytomegalovirus exposure and HLA in healthy donors. Study-wide points: As a later analysis showed, several of the most significant clusters appeared to be linked to common viral pathogens. For most TCR beta V segments, an earlier analysis put the productive rate at about 87% or about 30% of the time. More clonal expansion characterized HLA-associated TCR beta chains than equally common others in a later analysis.

There are 15 residues in the CDR3. Germline V CDR1 and CDR2: SGHDT, YYEEEE. J was trimmed by 8 bases and V by 3 bases; bases with no gene match: 8. The PCR contained 60 Vbeta and 13 Jbeta primers. Method: immunoSEQ multiplex PCR; TCRdb's copy keeps in-frame clones and lacks some. The sample shows 70,000 to 100,000 clones, under 90% of them seen only once. As for this clone: The antigen is undetermined.

Sequenced: PBMCs. The gene calls are TRBV5-6 and TRBJ2-1, with TRBD2 identical over 10 bases. The receptor's source is a man aged 50 to 59 in good health and CMV-seropositive. CDR3 DNA sequence: TGTGCCAGCAGCTCACTAGCGGGGCCGCGGGATGAGCAGTTCTTC. Translating it yields CASSSLAGPRDEQFF.